This T cell receptor (beta chain) was sequenced for a study of T cells after yellow fever vaccination. Study context: It was SMART-Seq v4 Ultra Low Input that prepared the fractions with low cell numbers. Overall study findings and caveats: Re-detected after boosting: most primary clones, around 97% of CD4 and under 90% of CD8.

TCRdb recomputed calls from the 5' RACE reads with MiXCR, one row per CDR3 protein. Of 250,000 to 350,000 distinct CDR3 sequences in the sample, around 9.3% were seen once. Losses at the gene ends were 1 base for V and 5 bases for J; bases not matched to a gene: 7. The CDR3 spans 16 residues. Germline V lookup: CDR1 LGHDT, CDR2 YNNKEL (reference sequence). This clonotype was observed a few times. Its antigen remains unidentified. V gene TRBV3-1 combines with J gene TRBJ2-2, with 7 bases matching TRBD1. The source material was CD4+ T cells sorted from PBMCs, sampled 5 days after the yellow fever booster vaccination. The TCR sequence derives from a man younger than 30 who received the YFV17D yellow fever vaccine. Written as DNA, the CDR3 is TGTGCCAGCAGCCAAGGAGACAGGGTATGGACCGGGGAGCTGTTTTTT. It encodes CASSQGDRVWTGELFF.